Each of the 10 T cell receptor beta chains below was sequenced from the same sample in a study of T cell repertoires and HLA-DP antigens (dated by TCRdb to between 2018 and 2020). Their specific antigens are unknown. The library was generated by the immunoSEQ multiplex PCR assay. This is the immuneACCESS table as TCRdb keeps it, with only in-frame sequences that have V and J called. A part of the clones is gone; compared with another copy, unresolved V genes explain less than half, and the rest is unexplained. Recorded for this sample are approximately 100,000 clones; around 86% of them occurred a single time. The biggest ten clones account for about 1.7% of the sample. Sequencing input: CD4+ T cells from PBMCs. These receptors all come from a man in his fifties in good health and CMV-seronegative.

The chain couples TRBV6-5 to TRBJ2-1, with 7 bases aligning to TRBD1. CDR1 and CDR2 (germline): MNHEY, SVGAGI. This CDR3 is built from 13 residues. The trim removed 9 bases at V and 5 bases at J, leaving 7 bases unmatched. The CDR3: CASIRDSNNEQFF. The CDR3 nucleotides read TGTGCCAGTATCAGGGACAGTAACAATGAGCAGTTCTTC.

This clone has a handful of counts. This chain links TRBV10-1 with TRBJ1-2; D not resolved. The CDR3 consists of 10 residues. Germline V gene data show CDR1 as WNHNN and CDR2 as SYGVQD (reference sequence). V was pared by 4 bases and J by 8 bases, with 5 bases between. CDR3 in amino acids: CASSVLGYTF. Here the CDR3 DNA reads TGCGCCAGCAGTGTTTTGGGCTACACCTTC.

This clone occurred a few times. The J gene is TRBJ1-2, the V gene TRBV29-1, with D maybe TRBD1 (5 bases). This CDR3 contains 13 residues. Germline assignment: CDR1 SQVTM and CDR2 ANQGSEA. V lost 7 bases and J 8 bases, leaving 20 bases between the germline ends. The DNA of the CDR3 is TGCAGCGCCCGGGACCGCCTTAGCCCCGGCTACACCTTC. Its translation is CSARDRLSPGYTF.

This chain uses TRBV28 with TRBJ1-2, with TRBD1 matching 7 bases. Per germline, CDR1 MDHEN and CDR2 SYDVKM. V gave up 3 bases and J gave up 5 bases; unmatched junction bases: 9. The CDR3 totals 15 residues. CDR3 bases: TGTGCCAGCAGTTTCAACGAACAGGGGCGATATGGCTACACCTTC. It specifies CASSFNEQGRYGYTF.

The chain combines TRBV30 with TRBJ1-2; D remains ambiguous. CDR1 GTSNPN and CDR2 SVGIG come from the germline V gene (reference sequence). V lost 0 bases and J 4 bases, leaving 9 bases between the germline ends. The CDR3 has 13 residues. The CDR3 DNA reads TGTGCCTGGAGTGTAGCCAGAAGCTATGGCTACACCTTC. Its protein product is CAWSVARSYGYTF.

The chain joins TRBV7-8 to TRBJ2-1; 8 bases line up with TRBD2. Germline CDR1 SGHVS, CDR2 FQNEAQ. The junction had 5 bases not matched to a gene; V was cut back by 1 base and J by 0 bases. CDR3 length: 17 residues. This CDR3 reads CASSLVRGGSSYNEQFF. For the CDR3, the DNA is TGTGCCAGCAGCTTAGTTCGGGGGGGGAGCTCCTACAATGAGCAGTTCTTC.

The chain is built from TRBV7-9 and TRBJ2-7, with TRBD1 matching 8 bases. There are 13 residues in the CDR3. Germline assignment: CDR1 SEHNR and CDR2 FQNEAQ (reference sequence). J was trimmed by 1 base and V by 7 bases; bases with no gene match: 3. CDR3 DNA sequence: TGTGCCAGCACCCGGACAGGGTCCTACGAGCAGTACTTC. It yields the protein CASTRTGSYEQYF.

The V and J genes are TRBV18 and TRBJ1-1; D gene ambiguous. The CDR3 has 15 amino acids. Germline lookup yields CDR1 KGHSH and CDR2 LQKENI. The V end was cut by 3 bases, the J end by 9 bases, with 20 bases between. The CDR3 here is CASSPPGPGKGQAFF. The CDR3 region has the DNA TGTGCCAGCTCACCCCCCGGGCCCGGGAAGGGCCAAGCTTTCTTT.

The chain joins TRBV15 to TRBJ2-1, with D perhaps being TRBD1 or TRBD2 (5 bases each). The V gene's germline CDR1 is LNHNV and CDR2 YYDKDF (reference sequence). Trimming removed 6 bases from V and 5 bases from J, with 11 bases in between. CDR3 length: 13 residues. CDR3 DNA sequence: TGTGCCACCAGGAGGGGAGTTGACAATGAGCAGTTCTTC. It yields the protein CATRRGVDNEQFF.

The chain uses TRBV6-6 and TRBJ2-1, with TRBD2 matching over 11 bases. Germline V gives CDR1 MNHNY, CDR2 SVGAGI (reference sequence). CDR3 size: 15 residues. J lost 5 bases, V lost 6 bases, and 6 bases had no gene match. The CDR3 here is CASSSGTSGDNEQFF. The CDR3 nucleotides read TGTGCCAGCAGCTCCGGGACTAGCGGAGACAATGAGCAGTTCTTC.